One and the same sample provided the 10 T cell receptor beta chains below, sequenced in a study of yellow fever vaccine responses in identical twins. TCRdb fed the RT-PCR reads into MiXCR, producing one record per CDR3 protein. The sample yields some 4,700 distinct CDR3 sequences, 85% to 90% seen once. Sample: T cells from blood (PBMCs), unsorted or a sorted subset (not recorded which), taken before or after yellow fever vaccination (not recorded which). These TCRs come from a woman between 18 and 29 years old who received the yellow fever vaccine.

The chain joins TRBV29-1 to TRBJ2-3, with D possibly being TRBD1 (5 bases). V lost 6 bases and J lost 6, with 7 bases in between. The CDR3 has 10 residues. Per germline, CDR1 SQVTM and CDR2 ANQGSEA. CDR3 nucleotides: TGCAGCGTCAGGGTCGATACGCAGTATTTT. Amino acids: CSVRVDTQYF.

The CDR3 loop reads CASSGLAHAYEQYF. As DNA, the CDR3 is TGTGCCAGCTCAGGACTAGCGCATGCCTACGAGCAGTACTTC. J is TRBJ2-7 and V is TRBV18, with 9 bases aligning to TRBD2. Germline V gene data show CDR1 as KGHSH and CDR2 as LQKENI. V lost 5 bases and J lost 2; bases outside the gene matches: 4. The CDR3 is made up of 14 amino acids.

V and J are TRBV11-2 and TRBJ2-7, with TRBD2 as a possible D gene (7 bases). CDR1 and CDR2 (germline): SGHAT, FQNNGV. V was shortened by 5 bases and J by 4 bases, with 12 bases between the two germline ends. CDR3 size: 13 residues. The CDR3 DNA reads as TGTGCCAGCAGCCCCCGGGGGGCATACGAGCAGTACTTC. Its protein product is CASSPRGAYEQYF.

The rearrangement joins TRBV11-1 to TRBJ2-3; D is uncertain. Between the trimmed V and J ends, which lost 5 bases and 0 bases, there was a span of 12 bases. The CDR3 sequence is 15 residues long. Germline CDR1 SGHAT, CDR2 FQDESV (reference sequence). CDR3 sequence reads: CASSPRQPSTDTQYF. CDR3 nucleotides: TGTGCCAGCAGCCCAAGACAACCTAGCACAGATACGCAGTATTTT.

The chain joins TRBV4-2 to TRBJ2-7; no reliable D call. This CDR3 is built from 12 residues. V was clipped by 4 bases and J by 2 bases, with 6 bases between them. Germline V gene data show CDR1 as LGHNA and CDR2 as YNFKEQ. The CDR3 loop is CASSPPAYEQYF. The CDR3 bases are TGTGCCAGCAGCCCCCCCGCCTACGAGCAGTACTTC.

This chain uses TRBV5-1 with TRBJ2-1; 7 positions match TRBD2. Trimming at V came to 4 bases and at J to 3 bases, leaving 7 bases not matched to a gene. Per the germline V gene, CDR1 is SGHRS and CDR2 is YFSETQ. The CDR3 spans 15 residues. The DNA of the CDR3 is TGCGCCAGCAGCGGCCGGACTAGGAGCTACAATGAGCAGTTCTTC. This gives the protein CASSGRTRSYNEQFF.

The chain carries TRBV11-2 and TRBJ2-5; 8 bases are shared with TRBD2. The CDR3 runs 13 residues. V trimming: 5 bases; J trimming: 5 bases; junction bases outside the gene matches: 4. Germline V lookup: CDR1 SGHAT, CDR2 FQNNGV. CDR3 nucleotide sequence: TGTGCCAGCAGCCCCCGACTAGCGGAGACCCAGTACTTC. Its protein is CASSPRLAETQYF.

This clonotype was observed a single time. The V call is TRBV10-3, the J call TRBJ2-1; unclear D gene. V dropped 10 bases and J dropped 6 bases, with 13 bases sitting between them. The CDR3 spans 12 residues. Germline loops: CDR1 ENHRY, CDR2 SYGVKD. The CDR3: CATEDARNEQFF. The CDR3 DNA reads as TGTGCCACAGAGGACGCGCGCAATGAGCAGTTCTTC.

This clonotype was seen a few times. The chain uses TRBV4-1 and TRBJ1-1; D call uncertain. Trimming cost V 1 base and J 5 bases, with 11 bases left between them. The CDR3 runs 14 residues. Germline V lookup: CDR1 MGHRA, CDR2 YSYEKL. CDR3 in DNA: TGCGCCAGCAGCCAAGTTAAGGGTTGGACTGAAGCTTTCTTT. Translated, it gives CASSQVKGWTEAFF.

The gene calls are TRBV20-1 and TRBJ1-2, with 8 bases lining up with TRBD1. V lost 0 bases and J lost 7; bases outside the gene matches: 7. This CDR3 spans 14 amino acids. From germline, CDR1 is DFQATT and CDR2 SNEGSKA (reference sequence). The CDR3 spells CSARDVRTGSGYTF. In nucleotides, the CDR3 is TGCAGTGCTAGAGATGTCCGGACAGGGAGTGGCTACACCTTC.